The 10 T cell receptor beta chains presented below share a single source sample, sequenced in a study of sequential checkpoint blockade in melanoma. Treatment indicated: randomized to nivolumab then ipilimumab (arm A) or the reverse (arm B). TCRdb's copy holds only in-frame clones and misses some; the assay was immunoSEQ multiplex PCR. Among 18,000 or so clones, around 68% were seen once, and the ten largest hold about 20%. The sample here was CD8+ T cells sorted from blood (inferred from file names), taken from a patient given nivolumab and ipilimumab in sequence. Receptors were obtained from a human donor with melanoma.

The chain joins TRBV5-8 to TRBJ1-3; D perhaps matches TRBD1 (5 bases). Germline CDR1 reads SGHTS; CDR2 reads YDEGEE. The V gene lost 4 bases and the J gene lost 0 bases, with 17 bases spanning the gap. This CDR3 is built from 17 residues. The CDR3 DNA is TGTGCCAGCAGCCTAAACCCCAGGGAACCCTCTGGAAACACCATATATTTT. This translates into CASSLNPREPSGNTIYF.

This clone has more than one count but fewer than ten. This sequence joins TRBV2 and TRBJ2-7; D ambiguous. Looked up from germline, CDR1 is SNHLY and CDR2 is FYNNEI. The CDR3 is made up of 11 amino acids. Trimming removed 5 bases from V and 3 bases from J, with 5 bases in between. CDR3 DNA: TGTGCCAGCAGTCCTGTCTACGAGCAGTACTTC. It is translated as CASSPVYEQYF.

The chain couples TRBV5-6 to TRBJ2-7; weak D call: TRBD2 (6 bases). Trimming took off 1 base at V and 4 bases at J, with 9 bases between the two ends. CDR1 and CDR2 (germline): SGHDT, YYEEEE. CDR3 length: 13 residues. The CDR3: CASSLSEGYEQYF. Here the CDR3 DNA reads TGTGCCAGCAGCTTGTCGGAGGGGTACGAGCAGTACTTC.

The chain combines TRBV27 with TRBJ1-3; D is unclear. Germline V CDR1 and CDR2: MNHEY, SMNVEV (reference sequence). V gave up 8 bases and J gave up 1 base, with 3 bases separating them. The CDR3 length is 11 residues. The CDR3 nucleotides are TGTGCCAGCCCTTCTGGAAACACCATATATTTT. This sequence encodes CASPSGNTIYF.

This rearrangement joins TRBV4-2 to TRBJ1-2; no clear D. CDR1 LGHNA and CDR2 YNFKEQ come from the germline V gene. V lost 3 bases and J 7 bases, leaving 9 bases between the germline ends. The CDR3 totals 12 residues. In nucleotides, the CDR3 is TGTGCCAGCAGCCAGGGAGGTCCTGGCTACACCTTC. This codes for CASSQGGPGYTF.

The chain is built from TRBV9 and TRBJ1-1; tentative D call: TRBD1 (5 bases). Germline values: CDR1 SGDLS, CDR2 YYNGEE. This CDR3 spans 14 amino acids. V was cut by 0 bases and J by 5 bases, with 11 bases left in between. The CDR3 nucleotides read TGTGCCAGCAGCGTAGACGGGGGGGGAACTGAAGCTTTCTTT. Protein: CASSVDGGGTEAFF.

J is TRBJ1-1 and V is TRBV19, with D hard to call. Trimming cost V 3 bases and J 1 base, with 9 bases left between them. This CDR3 has 14 amino acids. Germline V gene sequence: CDR1 LNHDA, CDR2 SQIVND (reference sequence). Here the CDR3 reads CASSIFRGNTEAFF. DNA of the CDR3: TGTGCCAGTAGTATTTTCCGGGGGAACACTGAAGCTTTCTTT.

The V gene is TRBV6-5, the J gene TRBJ2-1, with TRBD1 as a possible D gene (6 bases). V was pared by 2 bases and J by 7 bases, with 9 bases between. This CDR3 contains 13 residues. Germline CDR1 and CDR2: MNHEY and SVGAGI. The CDR3 bases are TGTGCCAGCAGTTACCAGGGGAAGAATGAGCAGTTCTTC. It codes for CASSYQGKNEQFF.

The chain is built from TRBV11-3 and TRBJ2-1, with 8 nucleotides matching TRBD2. CDR1 SGHNT and CDR2 YENEEA come from the germline V gene. Trimming at V came to 4 bases and at J to 1 base, leaving 3 bases not matched to a gene. This CDR3 is built from 15 residues. CDR3 residues: CASSYSGSSYNEQFF. The CDR3 region has the DNA TGTGCCAGCAGCTACAGCGGGAGTTCCTACAATGAGCAGTTCTTC.

This clone was seen a handful of times. V usage is TRBV2 and J usage is TRBJ2-1, with TRBD2 matching 13 bases. The V gene's germline CDR1 is SNHLY and CDR2 FYNNEI. The CDR3 loop spans 17 amino acids. V lost 6 bases and J lost 4; bases outside the gene matches: 9. The DNA for the CDR3 is TGTGCCAGCAGAGGTCCCGGGACTAGCGGGGTTTACAATGAGCAGTTCTTC. It yields the protein CASRGPGTSGVYNEQFF.